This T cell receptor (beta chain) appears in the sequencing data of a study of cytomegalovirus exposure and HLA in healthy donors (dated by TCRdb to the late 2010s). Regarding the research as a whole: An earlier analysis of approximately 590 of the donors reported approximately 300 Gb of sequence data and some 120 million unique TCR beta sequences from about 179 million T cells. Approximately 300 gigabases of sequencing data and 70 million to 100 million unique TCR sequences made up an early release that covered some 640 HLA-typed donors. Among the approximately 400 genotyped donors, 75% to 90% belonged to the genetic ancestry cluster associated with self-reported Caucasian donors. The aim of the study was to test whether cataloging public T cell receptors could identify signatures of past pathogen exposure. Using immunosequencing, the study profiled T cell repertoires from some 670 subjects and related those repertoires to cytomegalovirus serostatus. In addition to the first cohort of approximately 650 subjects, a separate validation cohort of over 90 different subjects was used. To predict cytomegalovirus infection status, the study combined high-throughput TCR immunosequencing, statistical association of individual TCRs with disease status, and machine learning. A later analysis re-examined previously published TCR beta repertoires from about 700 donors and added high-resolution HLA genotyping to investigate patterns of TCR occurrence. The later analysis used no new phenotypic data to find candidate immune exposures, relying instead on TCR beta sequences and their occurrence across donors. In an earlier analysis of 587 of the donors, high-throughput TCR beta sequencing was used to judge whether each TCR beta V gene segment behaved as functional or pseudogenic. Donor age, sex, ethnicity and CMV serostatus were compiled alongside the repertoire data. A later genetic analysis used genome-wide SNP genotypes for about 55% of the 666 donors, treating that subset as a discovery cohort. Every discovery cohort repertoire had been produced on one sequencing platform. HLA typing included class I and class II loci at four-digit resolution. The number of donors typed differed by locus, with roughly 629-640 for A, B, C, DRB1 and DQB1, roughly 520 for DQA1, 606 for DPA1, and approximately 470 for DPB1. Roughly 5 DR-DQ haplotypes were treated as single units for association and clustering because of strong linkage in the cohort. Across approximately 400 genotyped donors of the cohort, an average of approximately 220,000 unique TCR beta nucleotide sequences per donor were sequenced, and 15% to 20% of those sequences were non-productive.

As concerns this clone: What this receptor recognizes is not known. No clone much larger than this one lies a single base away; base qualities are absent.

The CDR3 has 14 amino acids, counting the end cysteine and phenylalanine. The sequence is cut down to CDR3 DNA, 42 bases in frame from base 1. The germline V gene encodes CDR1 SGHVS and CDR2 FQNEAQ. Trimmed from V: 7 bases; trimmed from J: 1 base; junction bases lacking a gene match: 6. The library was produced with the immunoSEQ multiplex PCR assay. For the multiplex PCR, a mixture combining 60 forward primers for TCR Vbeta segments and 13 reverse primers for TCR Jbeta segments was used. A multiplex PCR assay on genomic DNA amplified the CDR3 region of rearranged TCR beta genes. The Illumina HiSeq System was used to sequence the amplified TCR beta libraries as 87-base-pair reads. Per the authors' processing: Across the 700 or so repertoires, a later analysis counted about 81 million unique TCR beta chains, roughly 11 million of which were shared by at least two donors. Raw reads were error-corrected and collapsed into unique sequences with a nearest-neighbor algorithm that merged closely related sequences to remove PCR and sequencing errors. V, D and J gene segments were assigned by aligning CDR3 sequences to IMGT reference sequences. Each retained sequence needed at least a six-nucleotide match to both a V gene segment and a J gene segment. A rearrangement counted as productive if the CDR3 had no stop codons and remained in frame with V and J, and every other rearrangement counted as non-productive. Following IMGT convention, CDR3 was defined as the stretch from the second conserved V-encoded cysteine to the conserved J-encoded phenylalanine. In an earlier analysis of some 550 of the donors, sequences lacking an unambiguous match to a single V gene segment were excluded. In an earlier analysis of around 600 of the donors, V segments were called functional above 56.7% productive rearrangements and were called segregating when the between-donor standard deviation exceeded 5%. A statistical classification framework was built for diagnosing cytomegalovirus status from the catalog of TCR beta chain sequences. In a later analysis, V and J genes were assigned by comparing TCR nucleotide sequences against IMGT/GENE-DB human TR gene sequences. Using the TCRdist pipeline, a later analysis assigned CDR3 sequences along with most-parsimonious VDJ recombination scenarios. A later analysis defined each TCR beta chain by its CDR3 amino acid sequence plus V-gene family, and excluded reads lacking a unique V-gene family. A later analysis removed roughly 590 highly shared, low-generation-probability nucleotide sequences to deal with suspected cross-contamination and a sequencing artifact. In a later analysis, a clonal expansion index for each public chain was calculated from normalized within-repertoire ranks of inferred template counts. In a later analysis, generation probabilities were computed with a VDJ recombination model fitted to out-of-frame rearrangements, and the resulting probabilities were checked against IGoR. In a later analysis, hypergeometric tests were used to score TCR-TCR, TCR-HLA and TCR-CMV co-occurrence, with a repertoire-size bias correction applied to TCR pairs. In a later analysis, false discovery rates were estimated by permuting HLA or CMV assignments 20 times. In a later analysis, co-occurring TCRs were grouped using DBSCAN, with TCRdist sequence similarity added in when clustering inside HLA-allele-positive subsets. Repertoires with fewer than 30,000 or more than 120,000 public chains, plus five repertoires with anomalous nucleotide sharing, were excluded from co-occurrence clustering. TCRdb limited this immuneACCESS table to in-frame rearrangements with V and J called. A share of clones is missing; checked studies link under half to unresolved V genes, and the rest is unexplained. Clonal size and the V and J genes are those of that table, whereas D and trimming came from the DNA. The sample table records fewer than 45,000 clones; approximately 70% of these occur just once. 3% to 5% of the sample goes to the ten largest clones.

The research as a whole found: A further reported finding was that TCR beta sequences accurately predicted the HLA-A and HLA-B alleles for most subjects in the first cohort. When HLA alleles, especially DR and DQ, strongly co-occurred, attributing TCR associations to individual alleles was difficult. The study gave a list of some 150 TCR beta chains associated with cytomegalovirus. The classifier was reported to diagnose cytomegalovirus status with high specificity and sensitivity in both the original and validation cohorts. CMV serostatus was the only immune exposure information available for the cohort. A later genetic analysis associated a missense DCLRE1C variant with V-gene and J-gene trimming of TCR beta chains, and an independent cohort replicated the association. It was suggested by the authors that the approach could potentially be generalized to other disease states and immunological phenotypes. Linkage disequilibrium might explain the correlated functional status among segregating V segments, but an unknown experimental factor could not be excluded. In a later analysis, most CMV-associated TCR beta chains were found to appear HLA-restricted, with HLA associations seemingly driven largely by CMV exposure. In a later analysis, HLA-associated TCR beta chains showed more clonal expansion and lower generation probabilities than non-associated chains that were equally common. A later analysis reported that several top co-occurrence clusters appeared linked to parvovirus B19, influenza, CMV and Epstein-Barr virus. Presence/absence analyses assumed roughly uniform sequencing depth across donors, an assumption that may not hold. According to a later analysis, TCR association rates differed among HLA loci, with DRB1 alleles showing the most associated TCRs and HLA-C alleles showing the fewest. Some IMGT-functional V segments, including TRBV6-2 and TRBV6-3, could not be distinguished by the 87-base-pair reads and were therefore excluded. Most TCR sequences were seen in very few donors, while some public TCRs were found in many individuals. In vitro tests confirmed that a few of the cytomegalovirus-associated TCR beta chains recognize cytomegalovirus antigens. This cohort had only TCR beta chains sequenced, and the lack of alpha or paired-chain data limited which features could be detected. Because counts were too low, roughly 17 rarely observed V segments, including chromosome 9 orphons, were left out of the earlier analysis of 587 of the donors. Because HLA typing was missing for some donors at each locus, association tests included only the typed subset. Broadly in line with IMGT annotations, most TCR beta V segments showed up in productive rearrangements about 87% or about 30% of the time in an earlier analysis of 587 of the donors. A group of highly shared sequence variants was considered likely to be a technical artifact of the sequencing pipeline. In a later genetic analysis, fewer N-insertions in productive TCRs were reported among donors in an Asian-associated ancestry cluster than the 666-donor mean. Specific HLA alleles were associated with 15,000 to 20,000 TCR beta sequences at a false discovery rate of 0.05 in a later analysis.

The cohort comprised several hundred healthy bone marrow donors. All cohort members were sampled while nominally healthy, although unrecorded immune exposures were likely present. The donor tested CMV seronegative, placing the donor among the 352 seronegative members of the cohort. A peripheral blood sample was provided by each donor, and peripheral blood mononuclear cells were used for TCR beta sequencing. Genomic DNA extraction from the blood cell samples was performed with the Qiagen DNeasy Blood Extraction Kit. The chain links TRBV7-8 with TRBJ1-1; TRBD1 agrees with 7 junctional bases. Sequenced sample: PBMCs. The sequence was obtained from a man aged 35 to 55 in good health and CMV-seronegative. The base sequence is TGTGCCAGCACCAGACAGGGCGGGAACACTGAAGCTTTCTTT. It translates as CASTRQGGNTEAFF.